Listed below are T cell receptor beta chains from one sample, sequenced in a study of T cell responses to AZD1222 COVID-19 vaccine. TCRdb keeps only in-frame clones here, not all; method: immunoSEQ multiplex PCR. The sample lists approximately 92,000 clones, 90% to 95% seen once, with more than 6.5% in the top ten. This sample comprised peripheral blood, obtained on day 0 of AZD1222 vaccination. These receptors originate from an adult in good health. CDR3s include the opening cysteine and the closing phenylalanine or tryptophan. A D gene is named only where the DNA matches it firmly. Clone size is shown for a subset of rows, as once, few, many or a class of expanded clone.

j_call v_call d_call clone_size cdr3_nt cdr3_aa
TRBJ2-7 TRBV7-9 TRBD1 . TGTGCCAGCAGCTCGACAGGGGGAGAGCAGTACTTC CASSSTGGEQYF
TRBJ1-5 TRBV30 . . TGTGCCTGGAGGGAGGGGGAGAATCAGCCCCAGCATTTT CAWREGENQPQHF
TRBJ2-3 TRBV7-3 . . TGTGCCAGCAGCTCGATGGTCACAGATACGCAGTATTTT CASSSMVTDTQYF
TRBJ2-5 TRBV5-4 . . TGTGCCAGCAGCCCACCCGGAGTCTGGTCAGGCCAAGAGACCCAGTACTTC CASSPPGVWSGQETQYF
TRBJ1-2 TRBV7-9 . once TGTGCCAGCAGCTTGGGCGGAAACTATGGCTACACCTTC CASSLGGNYGYTF
TRBJ2-1 TRBV19 . . TGTGCCAGTAGTATTACCCTGGATGAGCAGTTCTTC CASSITLDEQFF
TRBJ2-1 TRBV11-2 . . TGTGCCAGCAGCTTAGACCGGAATGAGCAGTTCTTC CASSLDRNEQFF
TRBJ1-1 TRBV4-3 TRBD1 . TGCGCCAGCAGCCAAGGACGGGGACAGCAAATCCCGAACACTGAAGCTTTCTTT CASSQGRGQQIPNTEAFF
TRBJ2-7 TRBV24-1 . . TGTGCCACCAGTGCAGGGACGGATGAGCAGTACTTC CATSAGTDEQYF
TRBJ2-3 TRBV14 TRBD1 . TGTGCCAGCAGCCACAGGGGGAGTGGAGGAACAGATACGCAGTATTTT CASSHRGSGGTDTQYF
TRBJ2-7 TRBV3-1/TRBV3-2 TRBD2 . TGTGCCAGCAGCCACCGGGGGGTGGTCGCCTACGAGCAGTACTTC CASSHRGVVAYEQYF
TRBJ2-7 TRBV7-9 . . TGTGCCAGCAGCTCCTCGGGGCGAGCATCATACGAGCAGTACTTC CASSSSGRASYEQYF
TRBJ2-7 TRBV5-1 TRBD1 . TGCGCCAGCAGAGGACAGGGCCTCTCCTACGAGCAGTACTTC CASRGQGLSYEQYF
TRBJ2-1 TRBV5-6 TRBD2 . TGTGCCAGCAGCTCCTGGGGGGGTAGCTTGGGTAATGAGCAGTTCTTC CASSSWGGSLGNEQFF
TRBJ2-5 TRBV7-9 . . TGTGCCAGCATCCCCTCTCGGGTTACTCAAGAGACCCAGTACTTC CASIPSRVTQETQYF
TRBJ1-3 TRBV3-1/TRBV3-2 . . TGTGCCAGCAGCCACTTCCCTATCGCTGGAAACACCATATATTTT CASSHFPIAGNTIYF
TRBJ1-5 TRBV2 TRBD1 . TGTGCCAGCAGTCAGGGACAGCGCGATCAGCCCCAGCATTTT CASSQGQRDQPQHF
TRBJ2-7 TRBV27 TRBD1 . TGTGCCAGCAGTTCGACAGGGTTCTACGAGCAGTACTTC CASSSTGFYEQYF
TRBJ2-7 TRBV11-1 TRBD2 . TGTGCCAGCAGCCCAAGACTAGCGGACTCCTACGAGCAGTACTTC CASSPRLADSYEQYF
TRBJ1-1 TRBV6-6 TRBD1 . TGTGCCAGCAGTCCCGGGACAGGGAGCGACACTGAAGCTTTCTTT CASSPGTGSDTEAFF
TRBJ1-5 TRBV4-2 TRBD1 . TGTGCCAGCAGCCAAGGGACAGGGCCGGGGAGCAATCAGCCCCAGCATTTT CASSQGTGPGSNQPQHF
TRBJ2-5 TRBV2 TRBD2 . TGTGCCAGCAGCGGGGGGGCCTGGGAGACCCAGTACTTC CASSGGAWETQYF
TRBJ1-3 TRBV18 TRBD1 . TGTGCCAGCTCACCACCACAGGGGGCGGGAAACACCATATATTTT CASSPPQGAGNTIYF
TRBJ1-6 TRBV19 . . TGTGCCACGTCATCCTCCCCAGGGAGCTCCTATAATTCACCCCTCCACTTT CATSSSPGSSYNSPLHF
TRBJ2-5 TRBV2 . . TGTGCCAGCAGAGCTGGGGGGGAGACCCAGTACTTC CASRAGGETQYF
TRBJ1-1 TRBV7-3 . . TGTGCCAGCAGCTTATCGCCAGTGAACACTGAAGCTTTCTTT CASSLSPVNTEAFF
TRBJ2-3 TRBV9 . . TGTGCCAGCAGCGTAGCCAGCGGGCGCACAGATACGCAGTATTTT CASSVASGRTDTQYF
TRBJ2-2 TRBV5-1 TRBD1 once TGCGCCAGCAGCTCACAGGGGGCCGGGGCCGGGGAGCTGTTTTTT CASSSQGAGAGELFF
TRBJ2-7 TRBV5-1 . once TGCGCCAGCAGCCCGGGGACATCCGAGCAGTACTTC CASSPGTSEQYF